This T cell receptor (beta chain) emerged from a study of control samples from healthy donors and cancer patients. Measured with immunoSEQ multiplex PCR; TCRdb has only the in-frame clones, and not every one. The table records some 120,000 clones, around 87% of them present only once. Sequencing was done on a sample of blood. The clonotype originates from a man in his sixties in good health.

In DNA, the CDR3 is TGTGCCAGCAGTTACCCTCCTAACTCGGTGGGCTACGAGCAGTACTTC. Its protein is CASSYPPNSVGYEQYF. The J gene is TRBJ2-7, the V gene TRBV6-6; D is unclear. The CDR3 sequence is 16 residues long. Trimming shortened V by 2 bases and J by 3 bases, and 17 bases separated the two germline ends. In germline, CDR1 is MNHNY, CDR2 SVGAGI (reference sequence).